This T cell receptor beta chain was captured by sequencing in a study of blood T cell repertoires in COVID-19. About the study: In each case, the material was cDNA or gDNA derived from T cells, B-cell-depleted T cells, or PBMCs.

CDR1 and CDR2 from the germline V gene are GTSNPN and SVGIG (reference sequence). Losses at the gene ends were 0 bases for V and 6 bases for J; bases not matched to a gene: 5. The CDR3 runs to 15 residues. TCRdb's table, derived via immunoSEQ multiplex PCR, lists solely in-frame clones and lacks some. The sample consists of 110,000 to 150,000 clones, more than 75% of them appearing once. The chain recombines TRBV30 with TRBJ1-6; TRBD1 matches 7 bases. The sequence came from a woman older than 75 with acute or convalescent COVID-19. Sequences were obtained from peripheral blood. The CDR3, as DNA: TGTGCCTGGAGTGTAACGACAGGGTCTAATTCACCCCTCCACTTT. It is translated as CAWSVTTGSNSPLHF. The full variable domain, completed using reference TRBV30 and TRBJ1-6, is SQTIHQWPATLVQPVGSPLSLECTVEGTSNPNLYWYRQAAGRGLQLLFYSVGIGQISSEVPQNLSASRPQDRQFILSSKKLLLSDSGFYLCAWSVTTGSNSPLHFGNGTRLTVT.